This T cell receptor (beta chain) was sequenced for a study of T cell clonotyping in hematopoietic cell transplantation. Background on the study: Recipients' pretransplant samples followed cytoreduction. Study-wide results and caveats: Higher Inverse Simpson Index values in graft donor and pretransplant recipient predicted broader posttransplant TCR diversity.

Time point defined: recipient sample about 28 days before transplant, after cytoreduction. Recipient blood drawn about 28 days pretransplant and days 30, 100, 180 after. The assay was immunoSEQ multiplex PCR, and TCRdb's table has in-frame clones only and misses some. Seen here are 6,500 to 7,500 clones, approximately 90% observed once, and the top ten hold roughly 6.8%. As to this clone: Antigen unknown.

Trimming removed 8 bases from V and 7 bases from J, with 15 bases in between. CDR3 size: 13 residues. Germline values: CDR1 MRHNA, CDR2 SNTAGT. This sample comprised peripheral blood mononuclear cells, obtained before stem cell transplant. The V gene is TRBV6-4, the J gene TRBJ1-5; D is perhaps TRBD1 (6 bases). This TCR was recovered from a man between 60 and 70 years old with acute myeloid leukemia. Some clones in this sample may be carry-over from other donors' samples. CDR3 loop: CASAGHPEQPQHF. In DNA, the CDR3 is TGTGCCAGCGCGGGACACCCGGAACAGCCCCAGCATTTT.